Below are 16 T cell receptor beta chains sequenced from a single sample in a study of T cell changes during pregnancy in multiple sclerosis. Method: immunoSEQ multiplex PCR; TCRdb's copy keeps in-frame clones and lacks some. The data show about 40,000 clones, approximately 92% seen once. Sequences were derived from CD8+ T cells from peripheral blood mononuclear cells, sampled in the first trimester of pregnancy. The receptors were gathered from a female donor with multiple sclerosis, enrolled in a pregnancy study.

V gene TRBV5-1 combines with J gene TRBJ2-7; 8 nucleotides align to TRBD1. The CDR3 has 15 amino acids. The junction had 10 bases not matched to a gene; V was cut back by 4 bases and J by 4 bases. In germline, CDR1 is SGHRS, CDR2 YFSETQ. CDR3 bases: TGCGCCAGCAGCACAAGGACAGGGAGTTGGTACGAGCAGTACTTC. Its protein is CASSTRTGSWYEQYF.

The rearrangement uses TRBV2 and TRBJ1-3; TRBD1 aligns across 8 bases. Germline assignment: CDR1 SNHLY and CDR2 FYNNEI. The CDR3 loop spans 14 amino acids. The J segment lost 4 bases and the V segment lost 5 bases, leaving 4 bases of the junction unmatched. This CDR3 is CASSPGTGGNTIYF. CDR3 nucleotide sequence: TGTGCCAGCAGTCCCGGGACAGGAGGAAACACCATATATTTT.

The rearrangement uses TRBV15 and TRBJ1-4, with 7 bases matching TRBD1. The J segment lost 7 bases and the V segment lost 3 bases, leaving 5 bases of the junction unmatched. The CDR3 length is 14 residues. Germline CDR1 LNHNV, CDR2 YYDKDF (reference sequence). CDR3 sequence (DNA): TGTGCCACCAGCAGGGACAGGATACTTGAAAAACTGTTTTTT. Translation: CATSRDRILEKLFF.

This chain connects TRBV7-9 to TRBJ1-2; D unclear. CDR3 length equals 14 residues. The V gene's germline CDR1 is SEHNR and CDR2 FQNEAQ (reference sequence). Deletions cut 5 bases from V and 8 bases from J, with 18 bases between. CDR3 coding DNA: TGTGCCAGCAGCCAACAAGGTGGGAGGCCCGGCTACACCTTC. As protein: CASSQQGGRPGYTF.

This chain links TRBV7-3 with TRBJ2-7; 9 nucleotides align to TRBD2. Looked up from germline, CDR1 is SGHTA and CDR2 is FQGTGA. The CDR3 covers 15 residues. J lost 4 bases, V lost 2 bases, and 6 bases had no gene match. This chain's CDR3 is CASSLAGGARYEQYF. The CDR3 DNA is TGTGCCAGCAGCTTAGCGGGGGGGGCTCGGTACGAGCAGTACTTC.

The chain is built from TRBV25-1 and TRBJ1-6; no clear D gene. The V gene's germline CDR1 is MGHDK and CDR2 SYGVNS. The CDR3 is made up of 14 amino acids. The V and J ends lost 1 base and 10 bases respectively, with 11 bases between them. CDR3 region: CASSESGLRSPLHF. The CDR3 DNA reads TGTGCCAGCAGTGAATCGGGTCTGCGCTCACCCCTCCACTTT.

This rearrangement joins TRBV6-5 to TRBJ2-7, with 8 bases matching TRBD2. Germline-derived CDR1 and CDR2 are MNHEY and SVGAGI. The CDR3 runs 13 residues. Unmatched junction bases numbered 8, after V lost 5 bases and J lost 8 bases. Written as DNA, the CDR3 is TGTGCCAGCAGTCCCACGAGTAGCGGGAAGCAGTACTTC. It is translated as CASSPTSSGKQYF.

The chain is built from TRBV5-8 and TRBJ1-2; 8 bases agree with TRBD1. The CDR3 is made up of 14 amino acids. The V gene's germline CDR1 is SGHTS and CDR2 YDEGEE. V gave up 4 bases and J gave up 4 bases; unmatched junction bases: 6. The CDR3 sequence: CASSIPTGAYGYTF. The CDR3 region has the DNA TGTGCCAGCAGCATCCCGACAGGGGCCTATGGCTACACCTTC.

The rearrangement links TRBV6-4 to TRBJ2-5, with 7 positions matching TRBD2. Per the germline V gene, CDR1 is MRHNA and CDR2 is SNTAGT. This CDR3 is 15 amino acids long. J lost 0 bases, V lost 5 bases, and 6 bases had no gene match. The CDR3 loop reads CASSTGGGDQETQYF. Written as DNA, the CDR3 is TGTGCCAGCAGTACGGGCGGGGGAGACCAAGAGACCCAGTACTTC.

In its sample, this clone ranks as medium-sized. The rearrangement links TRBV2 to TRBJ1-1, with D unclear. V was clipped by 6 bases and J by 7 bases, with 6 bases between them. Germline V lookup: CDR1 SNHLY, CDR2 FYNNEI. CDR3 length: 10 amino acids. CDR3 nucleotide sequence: TGTGCCAGCAGACGACTTGAAGCTTTCTTT. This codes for CASRRLEAFF.

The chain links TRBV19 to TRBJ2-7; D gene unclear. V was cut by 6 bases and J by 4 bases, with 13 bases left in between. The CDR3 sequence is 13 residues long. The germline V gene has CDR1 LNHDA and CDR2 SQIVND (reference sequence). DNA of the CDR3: TGTGCCAGTAGCATCTGCGTCGGGTACGAGCAGTACTTC. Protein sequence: CASSICVGYEQYF.

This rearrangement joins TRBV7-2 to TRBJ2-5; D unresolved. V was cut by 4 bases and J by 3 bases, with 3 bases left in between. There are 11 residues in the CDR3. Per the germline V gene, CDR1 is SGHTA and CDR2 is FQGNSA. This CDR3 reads CASSSKETQYF. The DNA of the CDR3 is TGTGCCAGCAGCTCTAAAGAGACCCAGTACTTC.

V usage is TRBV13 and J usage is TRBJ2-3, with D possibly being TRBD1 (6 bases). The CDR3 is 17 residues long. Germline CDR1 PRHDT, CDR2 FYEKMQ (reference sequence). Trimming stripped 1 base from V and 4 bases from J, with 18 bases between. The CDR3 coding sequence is TGTGCCAGCAGCTTAGAGCCCTCCAGGGGTAGTTCAGATACGCAGTATTTT. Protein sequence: CASSLEPSRGSSDTQYF.

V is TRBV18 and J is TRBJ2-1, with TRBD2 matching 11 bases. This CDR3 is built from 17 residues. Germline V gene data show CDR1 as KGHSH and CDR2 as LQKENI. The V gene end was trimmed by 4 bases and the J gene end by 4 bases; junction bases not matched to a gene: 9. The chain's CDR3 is CASSHALRLAGYNEQFF. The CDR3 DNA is TGTGCCAGCTCACATGCCCTCAGACTAGCGGGATACAATGAGCAGTTCTTC.

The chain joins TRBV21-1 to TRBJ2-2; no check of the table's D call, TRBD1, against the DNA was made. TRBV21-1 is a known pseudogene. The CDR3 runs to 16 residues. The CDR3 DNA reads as TGTGCCAGCAGCAAAGTGGGACAGGGGCGGACCGGGGAGCTGTTTTTT. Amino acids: CASSKVGQGRTGELFF.

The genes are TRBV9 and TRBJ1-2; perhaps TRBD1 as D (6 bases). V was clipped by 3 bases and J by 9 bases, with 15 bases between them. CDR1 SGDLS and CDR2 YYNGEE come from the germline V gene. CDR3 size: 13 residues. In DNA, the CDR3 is TGTGCCAGCAGCGCCCGGACAGCCCCCAGCTACACCTTC. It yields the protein CASSARTAPSYTF.